This T cell receptor beta chain originates from a study of blood T cells in healthy people across ages. Per-sample PBMC isolation yielded at least 7 million cells. A second about 6 to 12 cycle PCR used barcoded and J-beta primers. TCRdb re-called the 5' RACE reads with MiXCR, one entry per CDR3 protein. The table shows approximately 690,000 distinct CDR3 sequences, with under 65% occurring only once. V gave up 1 base and J gave up 0 bases, with 6 bases separating them. Looked up from germline, CDR1 is SEHNR and CDR2 is FQNEAQ (reference sequence). The CDR3 totals 15 residues. Broader study findings: Donors of long life had a larger count of naive CD4+ cells and greater diversity than aged donors. The diversity estimates, figures obtained from one million T cells, were considered underestimates.

As concerns this clonotype: Its antigen is undetermined.

The source of this sequence is a man in his 60s in good health. The gene calls are TRBV7-9 and TRBJ2-2; D remains ambiguous. The sample comprised blood. CDR3: CASSLESPNTGELFF. The CDR3 DNA follows: TGTGCCAGCAGCTTAGAGAGTCCGAACACCGGGGAGCTGTTTTTT. The full variable domain, its missing parts supplied by reference TRBV7-9 and TRBJ2-2, is DTGVSQNPRHKITKRGQNVTFRCDPISEHNRLYWYRQTLGQGPEFLTYFQNEAQLEKSRLLSDRFSAERPKGSFSTLEIQRTEQGDSAMYLCASSLESPNTGELFFGEGSRLTVL.